A single count supports the clone carrying this TCR beta chain. The V gene's germline CDR1 is LGHNA and CDR2 YNFKEQ. CDR3 size: 15 residues. The V and J ends lost 4 bases and 1 base respectively, with 11 bases between them. In the original workflow: Amplification from reference gene primers served as the basis for estimated nucleated cell counts. Measured with immunoSEQ multiplex PCR; TCRdb has only the in-frame clones, and not every one. The D gene and trimming were derived from the DNA, and the V and J assignments and clone size from that table. The sample consists of 380,000 or so clones, about 90% of them appearing once. The data were taken from a study of blood T cell repertoires in COVID-19. Study details: PBMCs, B-cell-depleted T cells, or T cells were the source of the cDNA or gDNA that made up the material.

V and J are TRBV4-2 and TRBJ2-1, with a weak D call TRBD1 (6 bases). The receptor's source is a man aged 25-40 years who had recovered from COVID-19. Material: PBMCs or T cells enriched from blood (not recorded which). In DNA form, the CDR3 reads TGTGCCAGCAGCCCATCGGGGACATCCTACAATGAGCAGTTCTTC. This encodes CASSPSGTSYNEQFF.